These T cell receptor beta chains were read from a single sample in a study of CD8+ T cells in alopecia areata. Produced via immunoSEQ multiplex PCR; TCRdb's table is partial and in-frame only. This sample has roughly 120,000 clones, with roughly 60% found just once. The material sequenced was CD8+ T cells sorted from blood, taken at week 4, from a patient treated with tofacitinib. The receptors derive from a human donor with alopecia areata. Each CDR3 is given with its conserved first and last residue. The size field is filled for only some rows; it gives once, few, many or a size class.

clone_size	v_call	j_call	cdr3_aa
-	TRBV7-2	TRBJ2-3	CASSGTGGKADTQYF
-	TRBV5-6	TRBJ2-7	CASSLRQDPYEQYF
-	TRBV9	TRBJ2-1	CASSVAPTGFYNEQFF
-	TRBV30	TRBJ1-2	CAWGYITGSHGYTF
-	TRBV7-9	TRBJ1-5	CASSPITDLGSQHF
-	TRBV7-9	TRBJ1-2	CASSFEDTLYYGYTF
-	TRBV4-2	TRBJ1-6	CASSQDRQMNSPLHF
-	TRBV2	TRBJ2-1	CASSDSLARLLQFF
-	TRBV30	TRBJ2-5	CAWAGLAGGPPQETQYF
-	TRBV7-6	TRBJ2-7	CASSTRQGSSYEQYF
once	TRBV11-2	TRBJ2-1	CASSPTWDHYNEQFF
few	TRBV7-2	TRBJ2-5	CASRPPGQGEETQYF
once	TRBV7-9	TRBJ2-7	CASSPLAGGTYEQYF
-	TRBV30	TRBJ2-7	CAWTGGQGVYEQYF
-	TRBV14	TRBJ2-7	CASSQGPYEQYF
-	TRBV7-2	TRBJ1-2	CASSTTGGGYGYTF
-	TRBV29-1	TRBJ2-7	CSAQPPSSYEQYF
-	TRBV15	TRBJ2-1	CATSGSGGDNEQFF
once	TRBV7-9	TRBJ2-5	CASSLVWRPQETQYF
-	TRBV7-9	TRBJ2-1	CASSFNTQGFTYNEQFF
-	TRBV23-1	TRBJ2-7	CASSRHKDRESEQYF
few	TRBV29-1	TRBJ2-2	CSGTENTGELFF
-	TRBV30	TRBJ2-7	CAWSVLEGTNYEQYF
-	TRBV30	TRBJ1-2	CAWTQGNGYTF
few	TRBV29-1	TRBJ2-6	CSVDSGTPLSGANVLTF
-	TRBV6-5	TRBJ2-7	CASRFSGQLYEQYF
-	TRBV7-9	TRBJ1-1	CASSLGETEAFF
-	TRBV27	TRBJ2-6	CASSFAGANVLTF